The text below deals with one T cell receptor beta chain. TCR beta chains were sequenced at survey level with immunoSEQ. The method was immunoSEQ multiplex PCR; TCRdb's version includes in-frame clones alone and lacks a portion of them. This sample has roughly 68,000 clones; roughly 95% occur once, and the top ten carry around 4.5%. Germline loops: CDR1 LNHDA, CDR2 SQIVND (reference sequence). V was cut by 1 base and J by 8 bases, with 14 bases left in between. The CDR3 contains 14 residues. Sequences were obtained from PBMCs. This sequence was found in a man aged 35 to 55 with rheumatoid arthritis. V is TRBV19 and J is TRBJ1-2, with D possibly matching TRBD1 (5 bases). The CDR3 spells CASSIGGMGTGYTF. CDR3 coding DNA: TGTGCCAGTAGTATAGGGGGCATGGGGACGGGCTACACCTTC.